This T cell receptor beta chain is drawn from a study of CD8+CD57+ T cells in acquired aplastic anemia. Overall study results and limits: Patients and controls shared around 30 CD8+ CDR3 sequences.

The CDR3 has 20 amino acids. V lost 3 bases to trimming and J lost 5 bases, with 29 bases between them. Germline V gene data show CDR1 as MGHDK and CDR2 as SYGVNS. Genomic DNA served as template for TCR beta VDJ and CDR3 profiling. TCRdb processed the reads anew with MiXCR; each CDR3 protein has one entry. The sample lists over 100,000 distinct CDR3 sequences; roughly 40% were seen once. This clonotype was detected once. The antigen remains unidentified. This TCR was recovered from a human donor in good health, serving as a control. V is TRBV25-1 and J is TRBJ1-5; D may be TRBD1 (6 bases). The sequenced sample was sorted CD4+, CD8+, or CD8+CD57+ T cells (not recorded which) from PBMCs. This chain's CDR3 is CASSEYLGRGATGLDQPQHF. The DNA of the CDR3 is TGTGCCAGCAGTGAGTACCTCGGTCGGGGCGCGACAGGATTGGATCAGCCCCAGCATTTT.